This passage covers 16 T cell receptor beta chains from one sample sequenced in a study of T cells in Graves' hyperthyroidism and ophthalmopathy. Researchers amplified the TCR beta CDR3 regions from RNA transcripts. The HTBI primer set drove a first-round RT-PCR of the TCR CDR3. MiXCR, applied by TCRdb to the multiplex PCR reads, yields one record per CDR3 protein. Found here are about 350,000 distinct CDR3 sequences, roughly 13% of them singletons; the top ten hold 30% to 40%. The sample consisted of blood. These TCRs come from a woman aged 40 to 50 with Graves' ophthalmopathy.

This sequence joins TRBV4-1 and TRBJ1-5, with a tentative D call TRBD1 (5 bases). The V end was cut by 3 bases, the J end by 0 bases, with 9 bases between. This CDR3 spans 15 amino acids. Germline CDR1 is MGHRA and CDR2 is YSYEKL. CDR3 coding DNA: TGCGCCAGCAGCCAGGGACCGACTAGCAATCAGCCCCAGCATTTT. Protein sequence: CASSQGPTSNQPQHF.

CDR3 residues: CASSPDRTNTDTQYF. The CDR3 DNA reads as TGTGCCAGCAGCCCCGACAGGACAAACACAGATACGCAGTATTTT. This rearrangement joins TRBV7-8 to TRBJ2-3; tentatively, D is TRBD1 (6 bases). This CDR3 comprises 15 residues. Germline V gives CDR1 SGHVS, CDR2 FQNEAQ. Deletions cut 5 bases from V and 2 bases from J, with 14 bases between.

Details on this clonotype: Given a much more abundant clone one base away, this may be a read error. The chain couples TRBV7-2 to TRBJ2-2; D is ambiguous. The germline V gene encodes CDR1 SGHTA and CDR2 FQGNSA. The CDR3 consists of 15 residues. V was clipped by 1 base and J by 4 bases, with 10 bases between them. CDR3 DNA: TGTGCCAGCAGCTTAGGCAGCCCGCGCACCGGGGAGCTGTTTTTT. It is translated as CASSLGSPRTGELFF.

The gene calls are TRBV4-1 and TRBJ2-2; possible D gene TRBD1, 7 bases. The germline V and J ends were trimmed by 3 bases and 0 bases, with 11 bases remaining between them. The CDR3 totals 16 residues. The germline V gene has CDR1 MGHRA and CDR2 YSYEKL. The CDR3 region is CASSQRDSANTGELFF. For the CDR3, the DNA is TGCGCCAGCAGCCAGCGGGACAGCGCGAACACCGGGGAGCTGTTTTTT.

A note on this clonotype: It may be a read error: a sequence one base away is much more abundant. The chain joins TRBV5-1 to TRBJ2-1; weak D call: TRBD1 (5 bases). Germline values: CDR1 SGHRS, CDR2 YFSETQ. The CDR3 length is 16 residues. In DNA, the CDR3 is TGCGCCAGCAGCTTACGCCAGGGAAGCTCCTACAATGGGCAGTTCTTC. It translates to CASSLRQGSSYNGQFF.

This clonotype was seen more than once but under ten times. The genes are TRBV4-2 and TRBJ1-2; 8 bases match TRBD1. V lost 1 base and J lost 7; bases outside the gene matches: 11. Germline CDR1 and CDR2: LGHNA and YNFKEQ. The CDR3 has 16 residues. CDR3 DNA sequence: TGTGCCAGCAGCCAAGTAGCTCAGGGGGCTATCGGTGGCTACACCTTC. This encodes CASSQVAQGAIGGYTF.

In its sample, this clonotype was seen once. The J gene is TRBJ2-2, the V gene TRBV4-1, with D possibly being TRBD1 (5 bases). The V end was cut by 3 bases, the J end by 4 bases, with 15 bases between. CDR1 and CDR2 (germline): MGHRA, YSYEKL. CDR3 length equals 16 residues. The CDR3 DNA reads as TGCGCCAGCAGCCACCCGACAGCCACGACCACCGGGGAGCTGTTTTTT. Translating gives CASSHPTATTTGELFF.

The chain links TRBV7-9 to TRBJ2-6, with D possibly called TRBD1 or TRBD2 (5 bases each). This CDR3 has 19 amino acids. The V gene lost 1 base and the J gene lost 2 bases, with 18 bases spanning the gap. Germline assignment: CDR1 SEHNR and CDR2 FQNEAQ (reference sequence). Written as DNA, the CDR3 is TGTGCCAGCAGCTTAGATCGGGGCGGTGTAGTCGCTGGGGCCAACGTCCTGACTTTC. Its translation is CASSLDRGGVVAGANVLTF.

This clonotype has a handful of counts. Sequence at one end of the junction differs from germline and may be a read error. This chain links TRBV7-9 with TRBJ2-5; 8 nucleotides align to TRBD1. This CDR3 region has 11 residues. CDR1 and CDR2 from the germline V gene are SEHNR and FQNEAQ (reference sequence). CDR3 bases: TGTGCCAGCAGCTTACAGGGGGCTGTGGACTTC. It is translated as CASSLQGAVDF.

The CDR3 region has the DNA TGCAGTGCGAGACGGGACAGGAGCTCCTATAATTCACCCCTCCACTTT. It codes for CSARRDRSSYNSPLHF. The rearrangement joins TRBV20-1 to TRBJ1-6; TRBD1 matches at 8 bases. Germline lookup yields CDR1 DFQATT and CDR2 SNEGSKA (reference sequence). V was clipped by 6 bases and J by 0 bases; unmatched bases: 7. The CDR3 is 16 amino acids.

This clonotype was seen at least ten times. The chain employs TRBV2 and TRBJ2-5; TRBD1 is a possible D gene (5 bases). CDR3 length equals 15 residues. CDR1 and CDR2 (germline): SNHLY, FYNNEI. V lost 5 bases, J lost 5 bases, and 18 bases lay in between. CDR3 sequence: CASSLDQGRGETQYF. CDR3 nucleotides: TGTGCCAGCAGTTTAGACCAGGGAAGGGGTGAGACCCAGTACTTC.

This clonotype was detected many times. V is TRBV28 and J is TRBJ2-1, with 9 nucleotides matching TRBD1. The CDR3 consists of 15 residues. Per germline, CDR1 MDHEN and CDR2 SYDVKM. V trimming: 4 bases; J trimming: 7 bases; junction bases outside the gene matches: 8. The CDR3 loop is CASSWQNRGQNEQFF. Here the CDR3 DNA reads TGTGCCAGCAGTTGGCAGAACAGGGGGCAGAATGAGCAGTTCTTC.

This clonotype was counted ten times or more. The chain's CDR3 is CSAAGTDRETQYF. For the CDR3, the DNA is TGCAGCGCCGCCGGGACAGATAGGGAGACCCAGTACTTC. The chain has TRBV29-1 and TRBJ2-5; 7 nucleotides agree with TRBD1. Trimming took 7 bases from V and 5 from J; bases not matched to a gene: 10. The germline V gene encodes CDR1 SQVTM and CDR2 ANQGSEA. The CDR3 sequence is 13 residues long.

The table lists this clonotype with many counts. The chain joins TRBV6-1 to TRBJ2-7; 7 nucleotides match TRBD1. Germline CDR1 reads MNHNS; CDR2 reads SASEGT. The ends lost 2 bases at V and 2 bases at J; junction bases unmatched: 3. The CDR3 spans 14 residues. CDR3 amino acids: CASSEWQGAYEQYF. The CDR3 DNA follows: TGTGCCAGCAGTGAATGGCAGGGGGCCTACGAGCAGTACTTC.

This clonotype was picked up a small number of times. The chain couples TRBV11-2 to TRBJ1-6; D is unresolved. The CDR3 is made up of 18 amino acids. Germline V gives CDR1 SGHAT, CDR2 FQNNGV. Trimming cost V 1 base and J 8 bases, with 21 bases left between them. The CDR3 loop reads CASSLVARPDGRYSPLHF. CDR3 DNA: TGTGCCAGCAGCTTAGTAGCCCGCCCGGACGGTAGATATTCACCCCTCCACTTT.

This clonotype was counted between two and nine times. The chain uses TRBV9 and TRBJ1-2; TRBD1 might be the D (6 bases). CDR3 length: 15 residues. V dropped 2 bases and J dropped 4 bases, with 15 bases sitting between them. Looked up from germline, CDR1 is SGDLS and CDR2 is YYNGEE. CDR3 nucleotide sequence: TGTGCCAGCAGCGTTCAGGGGACTACCCTCTATGGCTACACCTTC. This codes for CASSVQGTTLYGYTF.